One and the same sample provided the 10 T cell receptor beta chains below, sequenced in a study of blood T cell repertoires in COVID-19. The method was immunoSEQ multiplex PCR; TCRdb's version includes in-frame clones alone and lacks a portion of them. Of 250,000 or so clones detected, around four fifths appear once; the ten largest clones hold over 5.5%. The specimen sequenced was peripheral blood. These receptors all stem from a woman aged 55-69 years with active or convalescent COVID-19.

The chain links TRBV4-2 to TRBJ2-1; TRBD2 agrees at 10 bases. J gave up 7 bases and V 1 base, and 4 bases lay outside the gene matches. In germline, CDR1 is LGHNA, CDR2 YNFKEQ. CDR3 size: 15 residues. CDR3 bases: TGTGCCAGCAGCCAAGTAAGCGGGGGGGCTAATGAGCAGTTCTTC. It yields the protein CASSQVSGGANEQFF.

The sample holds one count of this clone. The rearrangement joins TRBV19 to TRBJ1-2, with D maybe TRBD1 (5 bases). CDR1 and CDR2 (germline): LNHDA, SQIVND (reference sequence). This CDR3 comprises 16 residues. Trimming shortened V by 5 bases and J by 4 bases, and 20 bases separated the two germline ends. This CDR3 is CASSPSGGPDVYGYTF. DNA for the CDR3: TGTGCCAGTAGTCCATCGGGGGGACCTGATGTCTATGGCTACACCTTC. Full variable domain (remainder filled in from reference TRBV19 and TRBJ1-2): DGGITQSPKYLFRKEGQNVTLSCEQNLNHDAMYWYRQDPGQGLRLIYYSQIVNDFQKGDIAEGYSVSREKKESFPLTVTSAQKNPTAFYLCASSPSGGPDVYGYTFGSGTRLTVV.

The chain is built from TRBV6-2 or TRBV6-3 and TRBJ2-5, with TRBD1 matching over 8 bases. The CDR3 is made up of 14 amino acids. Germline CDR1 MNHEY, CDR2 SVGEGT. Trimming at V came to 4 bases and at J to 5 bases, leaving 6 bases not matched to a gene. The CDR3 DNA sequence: TGTGCCAGCAGTTTACAGGGGGGACGGGAGACCCAGTACTTC. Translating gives CASSLQGGRETQYF.

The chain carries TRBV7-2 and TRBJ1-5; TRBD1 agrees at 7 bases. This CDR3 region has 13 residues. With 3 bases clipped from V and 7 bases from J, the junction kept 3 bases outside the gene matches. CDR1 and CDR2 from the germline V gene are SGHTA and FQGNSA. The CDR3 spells CASSLEQGQPQHF. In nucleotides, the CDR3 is TGTGCCAGCAGCTTGGAACAGGGGCAGCCCCAGCATTTT.

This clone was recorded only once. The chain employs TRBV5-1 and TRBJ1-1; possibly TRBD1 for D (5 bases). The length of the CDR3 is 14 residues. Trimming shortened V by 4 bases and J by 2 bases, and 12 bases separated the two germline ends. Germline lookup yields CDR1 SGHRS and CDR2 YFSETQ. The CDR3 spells CASSPQDTNTEAFF. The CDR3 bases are TGCGCCAGCAGCCCTCAGGACACCAACACTGAAGCTTTCTTT. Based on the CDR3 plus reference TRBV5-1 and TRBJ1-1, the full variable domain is KAGVTQTPRYLIKTRGQQVTLSCSPISGHRSVSWYQQTPGQGLQFLFEYFSETQRNKGNFPGRFSGRQFSNSRSEMNVSTLELGDSALYLCASSPQDTNTEAFFGQGTRLTVV.

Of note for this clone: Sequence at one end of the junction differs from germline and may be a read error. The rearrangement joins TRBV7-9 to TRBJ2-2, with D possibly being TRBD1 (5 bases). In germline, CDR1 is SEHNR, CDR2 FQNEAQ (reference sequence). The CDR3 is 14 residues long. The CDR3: CARGAPGNAGELFF. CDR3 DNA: TGTGCCAGAGGGGCCCCAGGGAACGCCGGGGAGCTGTTTTTT.

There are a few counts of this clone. The CDR3 reads CASSLGTYRRSETQYF. For the CDR3, the DNA is TGTGCCAGCAGCTTAGGAACCTACAGGAGATCCGAGACCCAGTACTTC. The V and J genes are TRBV11-3 and TRBJ2-5; TRBD1 might be the D (5 bases). CDR3 length: 16 residues. V was cut by 1 base and J by 5 bases, with 17 bases left in between. Per germline, CDR1 SGHNT and CDR2 YENEEA.

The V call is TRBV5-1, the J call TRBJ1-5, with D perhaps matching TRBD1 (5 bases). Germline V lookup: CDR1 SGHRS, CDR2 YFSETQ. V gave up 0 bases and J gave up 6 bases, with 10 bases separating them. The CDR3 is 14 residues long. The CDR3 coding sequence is TGCGCCAGCAGCTTGGTAGGGGAGGGTCAGCCCCAGCATTTT. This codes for CASSLVGEGQPQHF.

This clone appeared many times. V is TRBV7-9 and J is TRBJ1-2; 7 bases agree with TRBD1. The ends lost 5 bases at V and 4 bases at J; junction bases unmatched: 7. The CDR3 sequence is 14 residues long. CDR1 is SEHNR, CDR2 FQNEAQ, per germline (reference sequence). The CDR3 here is CASSDPGTAYGYTF. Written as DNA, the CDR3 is TGTGCCAGCAGCGACCCCGGGACAGCCTATGGCTACACCTTC.

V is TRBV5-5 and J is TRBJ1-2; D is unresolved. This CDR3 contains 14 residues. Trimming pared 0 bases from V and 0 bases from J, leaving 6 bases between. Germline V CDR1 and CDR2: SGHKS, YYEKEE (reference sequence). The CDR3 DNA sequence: TGTGCCAGCAGCTTGGATGGAGCTAACTATGGCTACACCTTC. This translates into CASSLDGANYGYTF.